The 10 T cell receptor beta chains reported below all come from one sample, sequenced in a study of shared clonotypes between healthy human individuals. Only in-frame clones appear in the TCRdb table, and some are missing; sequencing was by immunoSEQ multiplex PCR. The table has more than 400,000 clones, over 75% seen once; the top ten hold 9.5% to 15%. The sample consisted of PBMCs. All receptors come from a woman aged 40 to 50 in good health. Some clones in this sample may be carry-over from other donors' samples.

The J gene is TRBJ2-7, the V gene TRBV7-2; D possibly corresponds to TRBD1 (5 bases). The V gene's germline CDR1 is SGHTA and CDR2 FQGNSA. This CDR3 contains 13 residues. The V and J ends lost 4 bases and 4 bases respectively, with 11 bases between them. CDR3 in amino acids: CASSSRVRYEQYF. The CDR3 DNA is TGTGCCAGCAGCTCCAGGGTTCGGTACGAGCAGTACTTC.

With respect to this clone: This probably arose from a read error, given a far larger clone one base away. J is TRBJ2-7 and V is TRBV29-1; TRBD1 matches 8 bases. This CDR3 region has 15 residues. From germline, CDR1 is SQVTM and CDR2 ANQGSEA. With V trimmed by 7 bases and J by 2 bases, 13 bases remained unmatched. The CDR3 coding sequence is TGCAGCGAGGAAAGGACAGGGAAGAGCCCCTACGAGCAGTACTTC. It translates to CSEERTGKSPYEQYF.

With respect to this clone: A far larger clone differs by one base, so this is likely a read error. The CDR3 loop reads CSSSKVPNYGYTF. DNA of the CDR3: TGTTCCAGCAGCAAGGTACCTAACTATGGCTACACCTTC. The chain couples TRBV28 to TRBJ1-2, with unresolved D. Germline assignment: CDR1 MDHEN and CDR2 SYDVKM. The CDR3 totals 13 residues.

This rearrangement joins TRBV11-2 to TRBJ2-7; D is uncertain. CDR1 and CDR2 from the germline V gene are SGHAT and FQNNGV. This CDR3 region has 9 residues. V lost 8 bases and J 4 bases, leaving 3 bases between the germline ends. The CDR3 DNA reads TGTGCCAGCGGGTACGAGCAGTACTTC. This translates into CASGYEQYF.

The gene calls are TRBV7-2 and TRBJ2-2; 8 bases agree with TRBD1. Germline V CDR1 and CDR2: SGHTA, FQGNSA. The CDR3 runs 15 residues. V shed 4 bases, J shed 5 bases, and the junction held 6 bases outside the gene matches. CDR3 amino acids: CASSSRTGKTGELFF. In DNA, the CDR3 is TGTGCCAGCAGCTCCAGGACAGGGAAGACCGGGGAGCTGTTTTTT.

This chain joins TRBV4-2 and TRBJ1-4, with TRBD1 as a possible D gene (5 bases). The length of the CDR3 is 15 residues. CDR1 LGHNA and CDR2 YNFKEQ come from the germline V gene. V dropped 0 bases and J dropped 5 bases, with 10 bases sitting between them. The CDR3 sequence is CASSQEQVPNEKLFF. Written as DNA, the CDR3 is TGTGCCAGCAGCCAAGAACAGGTCCCCAATGAAAAACTGTTTTTT.

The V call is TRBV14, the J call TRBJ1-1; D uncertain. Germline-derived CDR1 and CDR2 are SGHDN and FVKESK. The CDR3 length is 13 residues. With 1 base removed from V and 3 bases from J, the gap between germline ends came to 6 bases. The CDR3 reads CASSQGMDTEAFF. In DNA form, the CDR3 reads TGTGCCAGCAGCCAAGGGATGGACACTGAAGCTTTCTTT.

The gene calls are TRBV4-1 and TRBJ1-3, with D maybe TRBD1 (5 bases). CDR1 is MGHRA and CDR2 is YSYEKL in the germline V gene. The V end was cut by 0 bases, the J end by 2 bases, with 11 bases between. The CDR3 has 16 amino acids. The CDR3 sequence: CASSQEGRGTGNTIYF. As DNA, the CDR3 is TGCGCCAGCAGCCAAGAGGGGAGGGGAACTGGAAACACCATATATTTT.

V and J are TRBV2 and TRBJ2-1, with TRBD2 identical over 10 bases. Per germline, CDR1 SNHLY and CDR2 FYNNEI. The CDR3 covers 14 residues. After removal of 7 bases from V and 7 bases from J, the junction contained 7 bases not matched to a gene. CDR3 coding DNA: TGTGCCAGCATGGGGAGACTAGCGGGTAATGAGCAGTTCTTC. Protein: CASMGRLAGNEQFF.

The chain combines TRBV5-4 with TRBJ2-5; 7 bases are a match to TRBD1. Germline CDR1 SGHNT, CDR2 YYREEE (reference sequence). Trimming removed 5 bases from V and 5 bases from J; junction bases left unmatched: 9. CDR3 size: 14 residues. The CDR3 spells CASRGQGVTETQYF. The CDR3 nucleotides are TGTGCCAGCAGGGGGCAGGGGGTTACGGAGACCCAGTACTTC.